In this sample, the clone carrying this T cell receptor (beta chain) turned up once. The method was immunoSEQ multiplex PCR; TCRdb's version includes in-frame clones alone and lacks a portion of them. The sample has about 160,000 clones, over 75% seen once. These data belong to a study of T cell responses to AZD1222 COVID-19 vaccine. This CDR3 region has 15 residues. V lost 3 bases and J 0 bases, leaving 12 bases between the germline ends. The germline V gene encodes CDR1 DFQATT and CDR2 SNEGSKA (reference sequence). The chain employs TRBV20-1 and TRBJ1-3; D is ambiguous. The sample in question was peripheral blood, obtained 28 days after the second AZD1222 dose. The sequence came from an adult who received the AZD1222 COVID-19 vaccine. The CDR3 DNA reads as TGCAGTGCTAGTAGGACGGACTACTCTGGAAACACCATATATTTT. It is translated as CSASRTDYSGNTIYF.